The T cell receptor beta chain described here comes from a study of T-cell memory formation after mild COVID-19. Findings of the study overall: Some SARS-CoV-2-responding clones were already detected in memory before infection. Most CD4+ clones that shrank were in CM and EM, while CD8+ ones turned up in EMRA.

This clonotype occurred many times. Its antigen is not known. Each CDR3 protein gets one entry after TCRdb re-called the 5' RACE reads with MiXCR. The data hold some 250,000 distinct CDR3 sequences, with over 15% observed a single time. The CDR3 loop spans 15 amino acids. In germline, CDR1 is DFQATT, CDR2 SNEGSKA (reference sequence). Trimming removed 0 bases from V and 2 bases from J; junction bases left unmatched: 6. The sequenced material came from PBMCs or a T cell subset sorted from them (not recorded which). This clonotype was sampled from a man aged 18 to 29 who had mild COVID-19 (a few samples of this study predate the infection). Cell type and time point are not known. The chain uses TRBV20-1 and TRBJ1-2; TRBD1 matches at 7 bases. The CDR3 DNA reads as TGCAGTGCTAGAGATTCGGCACAGGGGAACTATGGCTACACCTTC. It codes for CSARDSAQGNYGYTF.